The 30 T cell receptor beta chains listed next were all sequenced from one sample in a study of CD8+CD57+ T cells in acquired aplastic anemia. Genomic DNA, the template, was used for profiling of the TCR beta VDJ and CDR3. TCRdb redid the calling of the reads with MiXCR, one entry per CDR3 protein. The sample has around 250,000 distinct CDR3 sequences; approximately 80% are singletons. An expansion of CD8+CD57+ cells by flow cytometry had been shown in patients chosen for sequencing. The material sequenced was sorted CD4+, CD8+, or CD8+CD57+ T cells (not recorded which) from PBMCs. Source of these receptors: a human donor with aplastic anemia.

The chain combines TRBV12-5 with TRBJ2-3; TRBD1 aligns across 10 bases. V lost 3 bases, J lost 2 bases, and 5 bases stayed unmatched. Germline CDR1 LGHNT, CDR2 FRNRAP. The CDR3 contains 16 residues. This chain's CDR3 is CASGFGTGDHTDTQYF. Here the CDR3 DNA reads TGTGCTAGTGGTTTCGGGACAGGGGATCACACAGATACGCAGTATTTT.

This clonotype was recorded a few times. The gene calls are TRBV2 and TRBJ1-2, with unresolved D. Per the germline V gene, CDR1 is SNHLY and CDR2 is FYNNEI. The length of the CDR3 is 13 residues. V gave up 3 bases and J gave up 3 bases, with 8 bases separating them. CDR3 residues: CASSEGGDYGYTF. CDR3 DNA: TGTGCCAGCAGTGAGGGTGGAGACTATGGCTACACCTTC.

The table lists this clonotype with a few counts. The chain couples TRBV5-5 to TRBJ2-7; 7 bases fit TRBD1. The germline gives CDR1 SGHKS, CDR2 YYEKEE (reference sequence). The CDR3 totals 18 residues. The J segment lost 1 base and the V segment lost 1 base, leaving 14 bases of the junction unmatched. CDR3 DNA: TGTGCCAGCAGCTTGTTCCCAGACGGGACAGCCCTTTCCTACGAGCAGTACGTC. As protein: CASSLFPDGTALSYEQYV.

The chain uses TRBV2 and TRBJ2-7; TRBD2 aligns across 11 bases. The trim removed 7 bases at V and 2 bases at J, leaving 7 bases unmatched. The CDR3 is 15 residues long. The V gene's germline CDR1 is SNHLY and CDR2 FYNNEI. This chain's CDR3 is CASNLAGGGTYEQYF. CDR3 coding DNA: TGTGCCAGCAACCTAGCGGGGGGCGGAACCTACGAGCAGTACTTC.

With respect to this clonotype: One end of the junction is discordant with germline, which a read error may explain. The V call is TRBV7-8, the J call TRBJ1-1, with no clear D. Germline CDR1 reads SGHVS; CDR2 reads FQNEAQ. CDR3 size: 15 residues. In DNA, the CDR3 is TGTGCCAGCAGCTTAGCGGTGACACCGAACACTGAATCTTTCTTT. This translates into CASSLAVTPNTESFF.

Details on this clonotype: The conserved final phenylalanine or tryptophan is absent from the CDR3, which likely points to a read error. No DNA is shown, since the ends of the CDR3 on it are uncertain; the CDR3 is the one TCRdb lists. This chain links TRBV2 with TRBJ1-6; the table's D gene call, TRBD1, was not cross checked with the DNA. Germline CDR1 reads SNHLY; CDR2 reads FYNNEI. The CDR3 contains 16 residues when both ends are counted. CDR3: CASVKGAEWTEAFFGH.

CDR3 sequence (DNA): TGCAGTGCTAGGGTGCGGGGCGGGGTAGGGTCCTACAATGAGCAGTTCTTC. Amino acids: CSARVRGGVGSYNEQFF. The V gene is TRBV20-1, the J gene TRBJ2-1; weak D call: TRBD2 (6 bases). The CDR3 sequence is 17 residues long. The germline V gene encodes CDR1 DFQATT and CDR2 SNEGSKA (reference sequence). V lost 3 bases, J lost 1 base, and 19 bases lay in between.

This rearrangement joins TRBV12-3 or TRBV12-4 to TRBJ1-1; TRBD1 aligns across 7 bases. CDR3 length: 14 amino acids. V was clipped by 4 bases and J by 0 bases; unmatched bases: 2. The CDR3 reads CASSSTGMNTEAFF. CDR3 nucleotides: TGTGCCAGCAGTTCGACAGGGATGAACACTGAAGCTTTCTTT.

This clonotype occurred a few times. The junction differs from germline at one of its ends, possibly a read error. The chain links TRBV5-1 to TRBJ2-3; D is perhaps TRBD2 (5 bases). This CDR3 contains 14 residues. CDR1 is SGHRS and CDR2 is YFSETQ in the germline V gene. DNA for the CDR3: TGTGCCAGCAGCTTGGCATTCTACGGGAATACGCAGTATTTT. As protein: CASSLAFYGNTQYF.

This sequence joins TRBV7-9 and TRBJ2-5; no firm D call. CDR3 length equals 12 residues. CDR1 and CDR2 from the germline V gene are SEHNR and FQNEAQ (reference sequence). Trimming pared 6 bases from V and 5 bases from J, leaving 10 bases between. DNA for the CDR3: TGTGCCAGCAGGGGTCTATCGGAGACCCAGTACTTC. Translating it yields CASRGLSETQYF.

Judged by abundance, this clonotype is medium-sized. This rearrangement joins TRBV12-3 or TRBV12-4 to TRBJ1-2; weak D call: TRBD1 (5 bases). The CDR3 runs to 12 residues. The germline V and J ends were trimmed by 4 bases and 4 bases, with 7 bases remaining between them. As DNA, the CDR3 is TGTGCCAGCAGTTCGGGGGTCTATGGCTACACCTTC. Translating gives CASSSGVYGYTF.

On this clonotype itself: A read error may account for a junction end that differs from germline. The rearrangement joins TRBV7-9 to TRBJ2-3; 14 nucleotides align to TRBD2. This CDR3 contains 14 residues. CDR1 is SEHNR, CDR2 FQNEAQ, per germline (reference sequence). The DNA for the CDR3 is TGTGCCAGCAGCCATCCTGTGACTAGCGGGAGGGATGATTTT. Amino acids: CASSHPVTSGRDDF. Full variable domain (remainder filled in from reference TRBV7-9 and TRBJ2-3): DTGVSQNPRHKITKRGQNVTFRCDPISEHNRLYWYRQTLGQGPEFLTYFQNEAQLEKSRLLSDRFSAERPKGSFSTLEIQRTEQGDSAMYLCASSHPVTSGRDDFGPGTRLTVL.

This chain connects TRBV19 to TRBJ2-1; 9 nucleotides align to TRBD1. The V gene end was trimmed by 1 base and the J gene end by 6 bases; junction bases not matched to a gene: 13. The CDR3 is 18 amino acids. Looked up from germline, CDR1 is LNHDA and CDR2 is SQIVND (reference sequence). CDR3 sequence (DNA): TGTGCCAGTAGTATAGCTAGTGGGACAGGGACTTCTTCCAATGAGCAGTTCTTC. Translated: CASSIASGTGTSSNEQFF.

The V gene is TRBV7-3, the J gene TRBJ1-1; tentatively, D is TRBD1 (5 bases). Trimming stripped 2 bases from V and 14 bases from J, with 24 bases between. CDR3 length: 15 amino acids. Germline V CDR1 and CDR2: SGHTA, FQGTGA. The CDR3 DNA sequence: TGTGCCAGCAGCTTAGAGAAGCGGGGGAACTACAATGAGTTCTTT. This translates into CASSLEKRGNYNEFF.

Note on this clonotype: Without the conserved terminal phenylalanine or tryptophan, this CDR3 likely stems from a read error. The DNA is left out, because the CDR3 cannot be placed on it with certainty; the CDR3 is given as TCRdb lists it. V gene TRBV7-9 combines with J gene TRBJ1-2. A total of 12 residues make up the CDR3, ends included. CDR1 and CDR2 (germline): SEHNR, FQNEAQ (reference sequence). The chain's CDR3 is CASSLGGYGNTD.

As regards this clonotype: One end of the junction does not line up with germline, which may come from a read error. V and J are TRBV19 and TRBJ2-2; D is perhaps TRBD1 or TRBD2 (5 bases each). Germline loops: CDR1 LNHDA, CDR2 SQIVND (reference sequence). The CDR3 has 13 amino acids. The DNA for the CDR3 is TGTGCCAGTAGTGCACGGGACGCCGGGACGCAGTACTTT. Its translation: CASSARDAGTQYF. Variable domain in full (rest from reference TRBV19 and TRBJ2-2): DGGITQSPKYLFRKEGQNVTLSCEQNLNHDAMYWYRQDPGQGLRLIYYSQIVNDFQKGDIAEGYSVSREKKESFPLTVTSAQKNPTAFYLCASSARDAGTQYFGEGSRLTVL.

The V gene is TRBV9, the J gene TRBJ2-3, with 7 bases fitting TRBD1. The V gene end was trimmed by 4 bases and the J gene end by 12 bases; junction bases not matched to a gene: 14. The CDR3 has 14 residues. CDR1 SGDLS and CDR2 YYNGEE come from the germline V gene. The DNA of the CDR3 is TGTGCCAGCAGCTTAGGGGGACAGAGCACAGCTCAGTATTTT. It specifies CASSLGGQSTAQYF.

The chain recombines TRBV7-8 with TRBJ2-1, with D perhaps TRBD2 (5 bases). This CDR3 has 15 amino acids. V shed 2 bases and J shed 16 bases, with 24 bases lying between them. Germline V CDR1 and CDR2: SGHVS, FQNEAQ. The CDR3 here is CASSLYGGPDTQYFF. The CDR3 region has the DNA TGTGCCAGCAGCTTATACGGAGGTCCCGATACGCAGTATTTCTTC.

This clonotype has a single count. The J gene is TRBJ2-7, the V gene TRBV9; D gene unclear. The last part of the DNA fits TRBJ1-2 better; the J call may be wrong. Germline V lookup: CDR1 SGDLS, CDR2 YYNGEE. CDR3 length: 13 amino acids. The CDR3 DNA reads as TGTGCCAGCAGCGAAGAAGGAAGCCAGGCCTACACCTTC. It yields the protein CASSEEGSQAYTF.

The gene calls are TRBV7-2 and TRBJ2-7; 7 bases are shared with TRBD2. From germline, CDR1 is SGHTA and CDR2 FQGNSA. The CDR3 sequence is 14 residues long. V dropped 3 bases and J dropped 11; count of bases not matched to a gene: 13. The CDR3 DNA reads as TGTGCCAGCAGCTTGTCGGGAGGCGCCGACTATGAGTACGTC. It yields the protein CASSLSGGADYEYV.

With regard to this clonotype: At one end, the junction sequence differs from germline, possibly due to a read error. V and J are TRBV7-3 and TRBJ2-3, with TRBD1 identical over 7 bases. This CDR3 has 14 amino acids. CDR1 SGHTA and CDR2 FQGTGA come from the germline V gene. CDR3 nucleotides: TGTGCCAGCAGCCCCACTCCGGGACAGAGACATGAACACTTT. Translation gives CASSPTPGQRHEHF. Combining the CDR3 with reference TRBV7-3 and TRBJ2-3 gives the whole variable domain GAGVSQTPSNKVTEKGKYVELRCDPISGHTALYWYRQSLGQGPEFLIYFQGTGAADDSGLPNDRFFAVRPEGSVSTLKIQRTERGDSAVYLCASSPTPGQRHEHFGPGTRLTVL.

The V call is TRBV9, the J call TRBJ2-7, with 10 bases identical to TRBD2. Trimming removed 5 bases from V and 7 bases from J; junction bases left unmatched: 12. The CDR3 runs to 15 residues. Germline assignment: CDR1 SGDLS and CDR2 YYNGEE. DNA for the CDR3: TGTGCCAGCAGTCCCGGGACTAGCGTATACAATGAGCAGTACTTC. Protein: CASSPGTSVYNEQYF.

The rearrangement links TRBV7-2 to TRBJ2-1, with 8 bases that match TRBD1. In germline, CDR1 is SGHTA, CDR2 FQGNSA. The CDR3 runs 15 residues. V gave up 5 bases and J gave up 7 bases; unmatched junction bases: 10. CDR3 sequence reads: CASSIGRQGWNEQFF. Here the CDR3 DNA reads TGTGCCAGCAGCATAGGCAGACAGGGGTGGAATGAGCAGTTCTTC.

As for this clonotype: The missing conserved phenylalanine or tryptophan at the end of this CDR3 makes a read error likely. Here the CDR3 reads CAGGDGGADTQYY. CDR3 DNA sequence: TGTGCCGGCGGGGACGGGGGAGCAGATACGCAGTATTAT. V and J are TRBV7-3 and TRBJ2-3; the D gene is possibly TRBD2 (6 bases). Germline loops: CDR1 SGHTA, CDR2 FQGTGA. The V end lost 11 bases, the J end lost 4 bases, and 16 bases lay between the germline ends. CDR3 length: 13 amino acids.

This clonotype has a handful of counts. The chain joins TRBV9 to TRBJ2-3; weak D call: TRBD2 (6 bases). The CDR3 runs to 17 residues. CDR1 is SGDLS and CDR2 is YYNGEE in the germline V gene. V lost 2 bases and J lost 2, with 18 bases in between. As DNA, the CDR3 is TGTGCCAGCAGCGTGAGGTCGGGGGAGGAGTTCACAGATACGCAGTATTTT. Translating gives CASSVRSGEEFTDTQYF.

V is TRBV7-8 and J is TRBJ2-1; 8 bases map to TRBD2. This CDR3 has 16 residues. The V and J ends lost 3 bases and 13 bases, in that order; junction bases with no gene match: 17. CDR1 SGHVS and CDR2 FQNEAQ come from the germline V gene. CDR3 coding DNA: TGTGCCAGCAGCTTTCATCCAGGCGGGGGGACCGTTTCCCAGTTCTTC. Translation gives CASSFHPGGGTVSQFF.

The chain is built from TRBV7-8 and TRBJ2-7, with D maybe TRBD1 (6 bases). Trimming shortened V by 3 bases and J by 1 base, and 22 bases separated the two germline ends. Per germline, CDR1 SGHVS and CDR2 FQNEAQ. The CDR3 is made up of 18 amino acids. CDR3 bases: TGTGCCAGCAGCTTTCCTCGAGGCCGGACAGCCCTTTCCTACGAGCAGTACGTC. The encoded protein is CASSFPRGRTALSYEQYV.

The chain links TRBV24-1 to TRBJ2-3; a possible D gene is TRBD2 (6 bases). V lost 3 bases and J 1 base, leaving 7 bases between the germline ends. Germline V CDR1 and CDR2: KGHDR, SFDVKD. This CDR3 region has 14 residues. This CDR3 is CATSDAGRTDTQYF. CDR3 DNA: TGTGCCACCAGTGATGCGGGACGCACAGATACGCAGTATTTT.

A remark on this clonotype: The junction departs from the called germline gene at one end, perhaps through a read error. The rearrangement uses TRBV7-6 and TRBJ1-6; D is ambiguous. Germline V gives CDR1 SGHVS, CDR2 FNYEAQ. CDR3 size: 16 residues. The CDR3 DNA sequence: TGTGCCAGCAGCTTAGGGCACGGCGGCTATAATTCACACCTCCACTTT. Translating gives CASSLGHGGYNSHLHF.

The chain combines TRBV9 with TRBJ2-1; possibly TRBD1 or TRBD2 for D (6 bases each). V shed 4 bases and J shed 11 bases, with 22 bases lying between them. CDR1 SGDLS and CDR2 YYNGEE come from the germline V gene. This CDR3 is 15 amino acids long. The chain's CDR3 is CASSLGGQATDKQFF. CDR3 coding DNA: TGTGCCAGCAGCTTAGGGGGGCAGGCTACAGATAAGCAGTTCTTC.